This T cell receptor beta chain was sequenced in a study of blood T cell repertoires in COVID-19. On the study more broadly: Sites in the United States, Italy and Spain provided acute and convalescent COVID-19 samples. PBMCs, B-cell-depleted T cells, or T cells provided the cDNA or gDNA that made up the material.

This table comes from immunoSEQ multiplex PCR, and its TCRdb copy is limited to in-frame clones, with some not included. The sample consists of 200,000 to 300,000 clones, about 88% of them appearing once. The sample holds one count of this clone. Material: peripheral blood. This receptor was taken from a woman aged 55-69 years with COVID-19, enrolled during active disease.

CDR3 sequence (DNA): TGTGCCAGCAGCCCTACCGGGACTAGGGGCGAGACCCAGTACTTC. It is translated as CASSPTGTRGETQYF. The genes are TRBV7-2 and TRBJ2-5, with 8 bases lining up with TRBD2. The CDR3 spans 15 residues. Germline V CDR1 and CDR2: SGHTA, FQGNSA. V lost 5 bases to trimming and J lost 5 bases; unmatched junction nucleotides: 10.